These T cell receptor beta chains were read from a single sample in a study of blood T cell repertoires in COVID-19. Data came from immunoSEQ multiplex PCR; TCRdb stores just in-frame clones and leaves some out. The table records around 25,000 clones, less than 75% of them present only once. The specimen was peripheral blood. These receptors all come from a human donor in a cohort sampled during active or convalescent COVID-19. CDR3s include the opening cysteine and the closing phenylalanine or tryptophan. The D gene is left open where the match is weak. Rows give clone size only sometimes, using once, few, many, or a class for an expanded clone.

J gene: TRBJ1-2; V gene: TRBV29-1; clone size: NA; D gene: TRBD1; CDR3 DNA: TGCAGCTTCACCCCGGACAGGGGATCTGGCTACACCTTC; CDR3 protein: CSFTPDRGSGYTF
J gene: TRBJ1-1; V gene: TRBV7-9; clone size: few; D gene: NA; CDR3 DNA: TGTGCCAGCAGCTCGTCGGTGGGGCGGATAAGCGAAGCTTTCTTT; CDR3 protein: CASSSSVGRISEAFF
J gene: TRBJ1-6; V gene: TRBV10-2; clone size: few; D gene: TRBD1; CDR3 DNA: TGCGCCAGCAGCGGGGACAGGGGGACGAATAATTCACCCCTCCACTTT; CDR3 protein: CASSGDRGTNNSPLHF
J gene: TRBJ2-5; V gene: TRBV5-6; clone size: NA; D gene: NA; CDR3 DNA: TGTGCCAGCAGCCCTGGGCTTCAAGAGACCCAGTACTTC; CDR3 protein: CASSPGLQETQYF
J gene: TRBJ1-1; V gene: TRBV28; clone size: NA; D gene: NA; CDR3 DNA: TGTGCCAGCAGTTTAGCCGGTAGGGGGTCGGCTGAAGCTTTCTTT; CDR3 protein: CASSLAGRGSAEAFF
J gene: TRBJ1-1; V gene: TRBV18; clone size: many; D gene: NA; CDR3 DNA: TGTGCCAGCTCACCCTGGACAGTGAACACTGAAGCTTTCTTT; CDR3 protein: CASSPWTVNTEAFF
J gene: TRBJ1-2; V gene: TRBV6-5; clone size: NA; D gene: NA; CDR3 DNA: TGTGCCAGCAGTTCCACTGGGACTCAGAGTGCCTATGGCTACACCTTC; CDR3 protein: CASSSTGTQSAYGYTF
J gene: TRBJ1-3; V gene: TRBV28; clone size: NA; D gene: NA; CDR3 DNA: TGTGCCAGCAGTTTCAGGTTGGCACTAAACACCATATATTTT; CDR3 protein: CASSFRLALNTIYF
J gene: TRBJ2-5; V gene: TRBV14; clone size: few; D gene: NA; CDR3 DNA: TGTGCCAGCAGCCAAAAGCCTCTAACTTTGTTCCAAGAGACCCAGTACTTC; CDR3 protein: CASSQKPLTLFQETQYF
J gene: TRBJ1-1; V gene: TRBV12-3/TRBV12-4; clone size: medium-sized; D gene: NA; CDR3 DNA: TGTGCCAGCAGTTTACGCACTGAAGCTTTCTTT; CDR3 protein: CASSLRTEAFF
J gene: TRBJ2-5; V gene: TRBV25-1; clone size: few; D gene: TRBD2; CDR3 DNA: TGTGCCAGCTCCCGGGGGGAAGGGGCGCTAGGGACCCAGTACTTC; CDR3 protein: CASSRGEGALGTQYF
J gene: TRBJ1-2; V gene: TRBV2; clone size: NA; D gene: NA; CDR3 DNA: TGTGCCAGCAGTGAAGACGGTGGCTACACCTTC; CDR3 protein: CASSEDGGYTF
J gene: TRBJ1-5; V gene: TRBV5-1; clone size: once; D gene: NA; CDR3 DNA: TGCGCCAGCAGCTTGGGAGGGAAGACGGGGAATCAGCCCCAGCATTTT; CDR3 protein: CASSLGGKTGNQPQHF
J gene: TRBJ1-2; V gene: TRBV6-4; clone size: once; D gene: TRBD1; CDR3 DNA: TGTGCCAGCTACAGGGGTGGGTACACCTTC; CDR3 protein: CASYRGGYTF
J gene: TRBJ1-2; V gene: TRBV7-6; clone size: NA; D gene: NA; CDR3 DNA: TGTGCCAGCAGCTTACTCCGGACGGGGGGCTACACCTTC; CDR3 protein: CASSLLRTGGYTF
J gene: TRBJ2-2; V gene: TRBV18; clone size: NA; D gene: TRBD1; CDR3 DNA: TGTGCCAGCTCTCCGGGACAGGGGTACACCGGGGAGCTGTTTTTT; CDR3 protein: CASSPGQGYTGELFF
J gene: TRBJ1-2; V gene: TRBV7-5; clone size: NA; D gene: NA; CDR3 DNA: TGTGCCAGAAGCTTAGGGACAGGGGAAGACTATGGCTACACCTTC; CDR3 protein: CARSLGTGEDYGYTF
J gene: TRBJ1-2; V gene: TRBV19; clone size: NA; D gene: TRBD1; CDR3 DNA: TGTGCCAGCAATGACAGGGGGCAGGGCTATGGCTACACCTTC; CDR3 protein: CASNDRGQGYGYTF
J gene: TRBJ2-7; V gene: TRBV9; clone size: NA; D gene: NA; CDR3 DNA: TGTGCCAGCAGCGGAGGGATAGGGCGGGACTACGAGCAGTACTTC; CDR3 protein: CASSGGIGRDYEQYF
J gene: TRBJ2-1; V gene: TRBV6-5; clone size: NA; D gene: TRBD2; CDR3 DNA: TGTGCCAGCAGTTACCAAGGGACTAGGGGTGAGCAGTTCTTC; CDR3 protein: CASSYQGTRGEQFF
J gene: TRBJ1-6; V gene: TRBV5-6; clone size: NA; D gene: NA; CDR3 DNA: TGTGCCAGCAGCTGGCCCGATTCACCCCTCCACTTT; CDR3 protein: CASSWPDSPLHF
J gene: TRBJ1-6; V gene: TRBV3-1/TRBV3-2; clone size: NA; D gene: NA; CDR3 DNA: TGTGCCAGCAGCCAAGGTATTGGGGCTTCACCCCTCCACTTT; CDR3 protein: CASSQGIGASPLHF
J gene: TRBJ2-1; V gene: TRBV4-2; clone size: NA; D gene: NA; CDR3 DNA: TGTGCCAGCAGCCAAGTCTCGGGACAACTACACAATGAGCAGTTCTTC; CDR3 protein: CASSQVSGQLHNEQFF
J gene: TRBJ2-2; V gene: TRBV6-1; clone size: NA; D gene: NA; CDR3 DNA: TGTGCCAGCAGTGAATATAGGACAGCGACCGGGGAGCTGTTTTTT; CDR3 protein: CASSEYRTATGELFF
J gene: TRBJ1-4; V gene: TRBV19; clone size: NA; D gene: NA; CDR3 DNA: TGTGCCAGTAATCCGGACAGAGGATCGGAAAAACTGTTTTTT; CDR3 protein: CASNPDRGSEKLFF
J gene: TRBJ1-2; V gene: TRBV3-1/TRBV3-2; clone size: NA; D gene: NA; CDR3 DNA: TGTGCCAGCAGCCCGGACGGGATTTATGGCTACACCTTC; CDR3 protein: CASSPDGIYGYTF
J gene: TRBJ1-2; V gene: TRBV16; clone size: few; D gene: NA; CDR3 DNA: TGTGCCAGCAGCCTAGGACGGGGGTATGGCTACACCTTC; CDR3 protein: CASSLGRGYGYTF
J gene: TRBJ1-6; V gene: TRBV7-9; clone size: few; D gene: NA; CDR3 DNA: TGTGCCAGCAGCTTAGGAGGGTATAATTCACCCCTCCACTTT; CDR3 protein: CASSLGGYNSPLHF
J gene: TRBJ2-1; V gene: TRBV6-2/TRBV6-3; clone size: few; D gene: TRBD2; CDR3 DNA: TGTGCCAGCAGTTCTGCACTAGCGGGAGCGGGGTACGGCTCCTACAATGAGCAGTTCTTC; CDR3 protein: CASSSALAGAGYGSYNEQFF
J gene: TRBJ1-5; V gene: TRBV28; clone size: NA; D gene: TRBD1; CDR3 DNA: TGTGCCAGCAGTTTCACAGGGGCGAGAAACCAGCCCCAGCATTTT; CDR3 protein: CASSFTGARNQPQHF
J gene: TRBJ2-1; V gene: TRBV25-1; clone size: once; D gene: TRBD2; CDR3 DNA: TGTGCCAGCACCGGTACTAGCGGGGGGCACAATGAGCAGTTCTTC; CDR3 protein: CASTGTSGGHNEQFF
J gene: TRBJ2-4; V gene: TRBV10-3; clone size: NA; D gene: TRBD2; CDR3 DNA: TGTGCCATCAGTGAGTCGGGACTAGCGAGAAACATTCAGTACTTC; CDR3 protein: CAISESGLARNIQYF
J gene: TRBJ1-4; V gene: TRBV2; clone size: NA; D gene: TRBD1; CDR3 DNA: TGTGCCAGCAGTGAGGACAGGGCTAGAGGTGAAAAACTGTTTTTT; CDR3 protein: CASSEDRARGEKLFF
J gene: TRBJ1-5; V gene: TRBV12-5; clone size: NA; D gene: NA; CDR3 DNA: TGTGCTAGTGGTTTACGGGGGGGGAATCAGCCCCAGCATTTT; CDR3 protein: CASGLRGGNQPQHF
J gene: TRBJ1-5; V gene: TRBV10-3; clone size: medium-sized; D gene: NA; CDR3 DNA: TGTGCCATCAGTGAGTCCGGGAACAATCAGCCCCAGCATTTT; CDR3 protein: CAISESGNNQPQHF
J gene: TRBJ2-3; V gene: TRBV5-1; clone size: NA; D gene: TRBD2; CDR3 DNA: TGCGCCAGCAGCTCGGGGAGGGCGGCTGACACAGATACGCAGTATTTT; CDR3 protein: CASSSGRAADTDTQYF
J gene: TRBJ2-5; V gene: TRBV10-3; clone size: NA; D gene: NA; CDR3 DNA: TGTGCCATCAATGACACTGGGGGGGGCGGGGAGACCCAGTACTTC; CDR3 protein: CAINDTGGGGETQYF
J gene: TRBJ1-3; V gene: TRBV5-5; clone size: NA; D gene: NA; CDR3 DNA: TGTGCCAGCAGAGACGTCCGACAGTCCGGAAACACCATATATTTT; CDR3 protein: CASRDVRQSGNTIYF
J gene: TRBJ2-3; V gene: TRBV5-8; clone size: NA; D gene: TRBD2; CDR3 DNA: TGTGCCAGCAGCTTGAAGCGGGTTGGTAGCGGGGAGTCTGATACGCAGTATTTT; CDR3 protein: CASSLKRVGSGESDTQYF
J gene: TRBJ1-1; V gene: TRBV5-1; clone size: NA; D gene: NA; CDR3 DNA: TGCGCCAGCAGCCCCAGGGGTTTAAGAACGAGGGTCACTGAAGCTTTCTTT; CDR3 protein: CASSPRGLRTRVTEAFF
J gene: TRBJ1-2; V gene: TRBV28; clone size: NA; D gene: NA; CDR3 DNA: TGTGCCAGCAGTTTCGCACAGTACTATGGCTACACCTTC; CDR3 protein: CASSFAQYYGYTF
J gene: TRBJ2-7; V gene: TRBV5-1; clone size: medium-sized; D gene: NA; CDR3 DNA: TGCGCCAGCAGCTTAGCGGAACCAGCCTACGAGCAGTACTTC; CDR3 protein: CASSLAEPAYEQYF
J gene: TRBJ1-5; V gene: TRBV10-3; clone size: NA; D gene: NA; CDR3 DNA: TGTGCCATCAGTGACTCCACAGGAGGGGATCAGCCCCAGCATTTT; CDR3 protein: CAISDSTGGDQPQHF
J gene: TRBJ1-2; V gene: TRBV30; clone size: NA; D gene: NA; CDR3 DNA: TGTGCCTGGAGCGGGACAAGGTTCTATGGCTACACCTTC; CDR3 protein: CAWSGTRFYGYTF
J gene: TRBJ2-7; V gene: TRBV6-5; clone size: NA; D gene: TRBD2; CDR3 DNA: TGTGCCAGCAGTCCGGGACTAGTTACCTACGAGCAGTACTTC; CDR3 protein: CASSPGLVTYEQYF
J gene: TRBJ1-5; V gene: TRBV28; clone size: few; D gene: NA; CDR3 DNA: TGTGCCAGCAGTTTACCGGGACTAAATCAGCCCCAGCATTTT; CDR3 protein: CASSLPGLNQPQHF
J gene: TRBJ1-1; V gene: TRBV5-1; clone size: NA; D gene: TRBD1; CDR3 DNA: TGCGCCAGCAGCTGGGGACAGTATGCGAACACTGAAGCTTTCTTT; CDR3 protein: CASSWGQYANTEAFF
J gene: TRBJ2-3; V gene: TRBV2; clone size: NA; D gene: TRBD2; CDR3 DNA: TGTGCCAGAGCGACGATAGCGGGAGGTGGAATAGATACGCAGTATTTT; CDR3 protein: CARATIAGGGIDTQYF
J gene: TRBJ2-1; V gene: TRBV3-1/TRBV3-2; clone size: NA; D gene: NA; CDR3 DNA: TGTGCCAGCAGCCAAGCGACTATTGAGCAGTTCTTC; CDR3 protein: CASSQATIEQFF
J gene: TRBJ2-1; V gene: TRBV24-1; clone size: NA; D gene: NA; CDR3 DNA: TGTGCCACCAGTGATAAGAGACTAGGAAATGAGCAGTTCTTC; CDR3 protein: CATSDKRLGNEQFF
J gene: TRBJ1-1; V gene: TRBV6-5; clone size: NA; D gene: NA; CDR3 DNA: TGTGCCAGCCTGGACAAGAAAGTTGTAACTTTCTTT; CDR3 protein: CASLDKKVVTFF
J gene: TRBJ2-7; V gene: TRBV10-3; clone size: NA; D gene: TRBD2; CDR3 DNA: TGTGCCATCAGTGGTAGCGGGAGGACGTACGAGCAGTACTTC; CDR3 protein: CAISGSGRTYEQYF
J gene: TRBJ2-4; V gene: TRBV5-4; clone size: NA; D gene: NA; CDR3 DNA: TGTGCCAGCACCCCCGAGGCCAAAAACATTCAGTACTTC; CDR3 protein: CASTPEAKNIQYF
J gene: TRBJ1-4; V gene: TRBV27; clone size: few; D gene: TRBD1; CDR3 DNA: TGTGCCAGCAGTTTAGGGGACAGGGCTCAAAAACTGTTTTTT; CDR3 protein: CASSLGDRAQKLFF